The T cell receptor beta chain under discussion was sequenced for a study of blood T cell repertoires in COVID-19. Turning to the study itself: Nucleic acid was either cDNA or gDNA, and it came from T cells, B-cell-depleted T cells, or PBMCs.

CDR1 and CDR2 (germline): SGHAT, FQDESV (reference sequence). V was clipped by 4 bases and J by 6 bases; unmatched bases: 6. CDR3 length equals 14 residues. Methods used by the authors: Amplification with reference gene primers provided the estimates of nucleated cell counts. Sequenced by immunoSEQ multiplex PCR; TCRdb stores in-frame clones only, minus some. V, J and clone size were drawn from that table, and D and trimming were deduced from the DNA. Found here are 150,000 to 160,000 clones, about four fifths of them singletons; the top ten hold about 29%. The V and J genes are TRBV11-1 and TRBJ1-1, with 9 bases fitting TRBD1. The sequence was collected from a woman aged 60-75 years with acute or convalescent COVID-19. Sequencing was carried out using peripheral blood. The CDR3 spells CASSSRQGESEAFF. CDR3 DNA sequence: TGTGCCAGCAGCTCCAGACAGGGGGAGTCTGAAGCTTTCTTT.